This TCR beta chain was sequenced for a study of blood T cell repertoires in COVID-19. About the study: Sources were T cells, B-cell-depleted T cells, or PBMCs; the material itself was cDNA or gDNA.

This clone was recorded only once. Authors' processing steps: Amplification of reference gene primers was used by the study to estimate nucleated cell counts. This table comes from immunoSEQ multiplex PCR, and its TCRdb copy is limited to in-frame clones, with some not included. That table is the source of V, J and clone size, and D and trimming were worked out from the DNA. The sample holds about 110,000 clones; 88% are singletons and the top ten take 6.8%. The sequencing input was peripheral blood. The TCR was taken from a man aged 50-59 years with active or convalescent COVID-19.

CDR3 loop: CASSYVPGVGYEQYF. The CDR3 bases are TGTGCCAGCAGTTATGTCCCAGGGGTTGGCTACGAGCAGTACTTC. The chain combines TRBV6-2 or TRBV6-3 with TRBJ2-7; D might be TRBD1 (6 bases). CDR1 MNHEY and CDR2 SVGEGT come from the germline V gene. The CDR3 length is 15 residues. V lost 3 bases, J lost 3 bases, and 15 bases lay in between.